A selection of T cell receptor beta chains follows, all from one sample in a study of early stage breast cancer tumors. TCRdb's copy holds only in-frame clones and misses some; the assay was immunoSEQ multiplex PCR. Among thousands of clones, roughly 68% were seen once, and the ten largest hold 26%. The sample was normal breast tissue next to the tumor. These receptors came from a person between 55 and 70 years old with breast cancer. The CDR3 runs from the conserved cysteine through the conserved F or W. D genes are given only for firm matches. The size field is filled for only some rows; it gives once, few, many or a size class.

CDR3aa: CATSGGAGRETQYF
CDR3nt: TGTGCCACCAGCGGAGGAGCGGGGCGAGAGACCCAGTACTTC
abundance: few
v_gene: TRBV15
d_gene: TRBD2
j_gene: TRBJ2-5

CDR3aa: CASSVDGSNQPQHF
CDR3nt: TGTGCCAGCAGCGTCGACGGTAGCAATCAGCCCCAGCATTTT
abundance: medium-sized
v_gene: TRBV9
d_gene: -
j_gene: TRBJ1-5

CDR3aa: CASSLEWTGGTIYF
CDR3nt: TGCGCCAGCAGCTTGGAGTGGACAGGGGGAACCATATATTTT
abundance: -
v_gene: TRBV5-1
d_gene: TRBD1
j_gene: TRBJ1-3

CDR3aa: CASSQGESLDTQYF
CDR3nt: TGCGCCAGCAGCCAAGGGGAGAGCTTAGATACGCAGTATTTT
abundance: -
v_gene: TRBV4-1
d_gene: -
j_gene: TRBJ2-3

CDR3aa: CASSTDYEQYF
CDR3nt: TGTGCCAGTAGTACAGACTACGAGCAGTACTTC
abundance: -
v_gene: TRBV19
d_gene: -
j_gene: TRBJ2-7

CDR3aa: CASSQALAGSPYEQYF
CDR3nt: TGCGCCAGCAGCCAGGCTTTAGCGGGATCGCCCTACGAGCAGTACTTC
abundance: few
v_gene: TRBV4-1
d_gene: TRBD2
j_gene: TRBJ2-7

CDR3aa: CASSQAGITGGSGELFF
CDR3nt: TGTGCCAGCAGCCAAGCGGGAATAACAGGGGGATCCGGGGAGCTGTTTTTT
abundance: few
v_gene: TRBV4-2
d_gene: TRBD1
j_gene: TRBJ2-2

CDR3aa: CASSLASGPGLGYTF
CDR3nt: TGTGCCAGCAGCTTAGCAAGTGGACCGGGCCTTGGCTACACCTTC
abundance: -
v_gene: TRBV7-9
d_gene: -
j_gene: TRBJ1-2

CDR3aa: CSVGTPGDEQFF
CDR3nt: TGCAGCGTTGGGACGCCTGGGGACGAGCAGTTCTTC
abundance: few
v_gene: TRBV29-1
d_gene: -
j_gene: TRBJ2-1

CDR3aa: CASSIVGGKDYGYTF
CDR3nt: TGTGCCAGTAGTATAGTTGGGGGAAAGGACTATGGCTACACCTTC
abundance: -
v_gene: TRBV19
d_gene: -
j_gene: TRBJ1-2

CDR3aa: CATSQSYEQYF
CDR3nt: TGTGCCACCAGCCAGTCCTACGAGCAGTACTTC
abundance: -
v_gene: TRBV15
d_gene: -
j_gene: TRBJ2-7

CDR3aa: CAGSRGYTGELFF
CDR3nt: TGTGCCGGGTCCAGGGGGTACACCGGGGAGCTGTTTTTT
abundance: -
v_gene: TRBV6-1
d_gene: TRBD1
j_gene: TRBJ2-2

CDR3aa: CASSLAWDEQFF
CDR3nt: TGTGCCAGCAGCTTAGCTTGGGATGAGCAGTTCTTC
abundance: -
v_gene: TRBV7-9
d_gene: -
j_gene: TRBJ2-1

CDR3aa: CASSTTGPSASPLHF
CDR3nt: TGCGCCAGCAGTACGACAGGGCCCTCGGCTTCACCCCTCCACTTT
abundance: -
v_gene: TRBV5-1
d_gene: TRBD1
j_gene: TRBJ1-6

CDR3aa: CAISVIGTGGVNTEAFF
CDR3nt: TGTGCCATCAGTGTAATTGGGACAGGGGGAGTAAACACTGAAGCTTTCTTT
abundance: -
v_gene: TRBV10-3
d_gene: TRBD1
j_gene: TRBJ1-1

CDR3aa: CASSSGTGWDEQYF
CDR3nt: TGTGCCAGCAGTTCCGGGACAGGTTGGGACGAGCAGTACTTC
abundance: -
v_gene: TRBV6-5
d_gene: TRBD1
j_gene: TRBJ2-7

CDR3aa: CATRFGDLNTEAFF
CDR3nt: TGTGCCACCCGTTTTGGGGACTTGAACACTGAAGCTTTCTTT
abundance: -
v_gene: TRBV10-3
d_gene: -
j_gene: TRBJ1-1

CDR3aa: CASSESSYEQYF
CDR3nt: TGTGCCAGCAGTGAATCCTCCTACGAGCAGTACTTC
abundance: -
v_gene: TRBV6-5
d_gene: -
j_gene: TRBJ2-7

CDR3aa: CASSLQTFGNTIYF
CDR3nt: TGTGCCAGCAGCCTACAGACCTTTGGAAACACCATATATTTT
abundance: -
v_gene: TRBV11-2
d_gene: -
j_gene: TRBJ1-3

CDR3aa: CASTQQGMTYGYTF
CDR3nt: TGTGCCAGCACCCAACAGGGGATGACCTATGGCTACACCTTC
abundance: few
v_gene: TRBV6-1
d_gene: TRBD1
j_gene: TRBJ1-2

CDR3aa: CASRTGETEAFF
CDR3nt: TGTGCCAGCAGGACAGGGGAGACTGAAGCTTTCTTT
abundance: -
v_gene: TRBV6-5
d_gene: TRBD1
j_gene: TRBJ1-1

CDR3aa: CASSLDRANTEAFF
CDR3nt: TGCGCCAGCAGCTTGGATAGGGCTAACACTGAAGCTTTCTTT
abundance: -
v_gene: TRBV5-1
d_gene: -
j_gene: TRBJ1-1

CDR3aa: CASSSGQPGATNEKLFF
CDR3nt: TGCGCCAGCAGCTCAGGACAGCCCGGTGCAACTAATGAAAAACTGTTTTTT
abundance: -
v_gene: TRBV5-1
d_gene: -
j_gene: TRBJ1-4

CDR3aa: CASSSDRADYNEQFF
CDR3nt: TGTGCCAGCAGTTCGGACAGGGCCGACTACAATGAGCAGTTCTTC
abundance: -
v_gene: TRBV2
d_gene: TRBD1
j_gene: TRBJ2-1

CDR3aa: CASSLGDPAEQFF
CDR3nt: TGCGCCAGCAGCTTGGGGGACCCCGCGGAGCAGTTCTTC
abundance: few
v_gene: TRBV5-1
d_gene: -
j_gene: TRBJ2-1

CDR3aa: CASSPANTGELFF
CDR3nt: TGTGCCAGCTCACCCGCGAACACCGGGGAGCTGTTTTTT
abundance: -
v_gene: TRBV18
d_gene: -
j_gene: TRBJ2-2

CDR3aa: CASSGGADTQYF
CDR3nt: TGTGCCAGCTCAGGTGGAGCCGATACGCAGTATTTT
abundance: -
v_gene: TRBV18
d_gene: -
j_gene: TRBJ2-3

CDR3aa: CASSLQGIHEQYF
CDR3nt: TGTGCCAGCAGCTTACAGGGAATCCACGAGCAGTACTTC
abundance: -
v_gene: TRBV27
d_gene: -
j_gene: TRBJ2-7

CDR3aa: CATSTQLYSNQPQHF
CDR3nt: TGTGCCACCTCGACGCAACTTTATAGCAATCAGCCCCAGCATTTT
abundance: -
v_gene: TRBV19
d_gene: -
j_gene: TRBJ1-5

CDR3aa: CSARDQETQYF
CDR3nt: TGCAGTGCCCGGGACCAAGAGACCCAGTACTTC
abundance: -
v_gene: TRBV20-1
d_gene: -
j_gene: TRBJ2-5

CDR3aa: CSVDGYQETQYF
CDR3nt: TGCAGCGTTGATGGATACCAAGAGACCCAGTACTTC
abundance: once
v_gene: TRBV29-1
d_gene: -
j_gene: TRBJ2-5

CDR3aa: CASSPPPAGAPGEQFF
CDR3nt: TGTGCCAGCAGCCCCCCCCCAGCGGGAGCCCCCGGTGAGCAGTTCTTC
abundance: -
v_gene: TRBV11-3
d_gene: TRBD2
j_gene: TRBJ2-1

CDR3aa: CAWSVLGVQYF
CDR3nt: TGTGCCTGGAGTGTACTGGGGGTGCAGTACTTC
abundance: -
v_gene: TRBV30
d_gene: -
j_gene: TRBJ2-7

CDR3aa: CASSFDRALETQYF
CDR3nt: TGTGCTAGCAGCTTTGACAGAGCTTTGGAGACCCAGTACTTC
abundance: -
v_gene: TRBV7-7
d_gene: -
j_gene: TRBJ2-5

CDR3aa: CASTYAGRTSYEQYF
CDR3nt: TGTGCCAGCACCTACGCCGGGCGGACGTCCTACGAGCAGTACTTC
abundance: -
v_gene: TRBV28
d_gene: -
j_gene: TRBJ2-7

CDR3aa: CASSGEGSSYNSPLHF
CDR3nt: TGCGCCAGCTCCGGGGAGGGCAGCTCCTATAATTCACCCCTCCACTTT
abundance: -
v_gene: TRBV5-1
d_gene: -
j_gene: TRBJ1-6

CDR3aa: CASSPGAGGRGAQYF
CDR3nt: TGTGCCAGCAGTCCGGGAGCGGGGGGCCGGGGGGCGCAGTATTTT
abundance: -
v_gene: TRBV25-1
d_gene: TRBD2
j_gene: TRBJ2-3

CDR3aa: CASSPMNTEAFF
CDR3nt: TGTGCCAGCAGCCCCATGAACACTGAAGCTTTCTTT
abundance: -
v_gene: TRBV5-5
d_gene: -
j_gene: TRBJ1-1

CDR3aa: CASSSGGLYEQYF
CDR3nt: TGTGCCAGCAGCTCCGGGGGGCTCTACGAGCAGTACTTC
abundance: few
v_gene: TRBV5-4
d_gene: -
j_gene: TRBJ2-7

CDR3aa: CASSEPGRKEETQYF
CDR3nt: TGTGCCAGCAGCGAGCCGGGCAGGAAAGAGGAGACCCAGTACTTC
abundance: -
v_gene: TRBV19
d_gene: -
j_gene: TRBJ2-5

CDR3aa: CASSDSGISNQPQHF
CDR3nt: TGTGCCAGCAGTGACTCAGGGATTAGCAATCAGCCCCAGCATTTT
abundance: -
v_gene: TRBV2
d_gene: -
j_gene: TRBJ1-5

CDR3aa: CASSSGTTSYNEQFF
CDR3nt: TGTGCCAGTAGTTCCGGGACTACCTCCTACAATGAGCAGTTCTTC
abundance: few
v_gene: TRBV19
d_gene: TRBD2
j_gene: TRBJ2-1

CDR3aa: CASSYGPSYEQYF
CDR3nt: TGTGCCAGCAGCTACGGGCCCTCCTACGAGCAGTACTTC
abundance: -
v_gene: TRBV6-5
d_gene: -
j_gene: TRBJ2-7

CDR3aa: CASSEKGEEGSPQHF
CDR3nt: TGTGCCAGCAGTGAAAAAGGGGAGGAGGGATCGCCCCAGCATTTT
abundance: -
v_gene: TRBV6-1
d_gene: -
j_gene: TRBJ1-5

CDR3aa: CASSEYGTETQYF
CDR3nt: TGTGCCAGCAGTGAATACGGCACAGAGACCCAGTACTTC
abundance: -
v_gene: TRBV25-1
d_gene: -
j_gene: TRBJ2-5

CDR3aa: CASSVSWGGSSTDTQYF
CDR3nt: TGTGCCAGCAGCGTATCGTGGGGGGGGAGTAGCACAGATACGCAGTATTTT
abundance: -
v_gene: TRBV9
d_gene: TRBD2
j_gene: TRBJ2-3

CDR3aa: CAWSVQVQGTQYF
CDR3nt: TGTGCCTGGAGTGTTCAGGTGCAAGGTACGCAGTATTTT
abundance: -
v_gene: TRBV30
d_gene: -
j_gene: TRBJ2-3

CDR3aa: CASSSGTGGGWHNEQFF
CDR3nt: TGTGCCAGCAGCTCGGGGACAGGTGGTGGGTGGCACAATGAGCAGTTCTTC
abundance: -
v_gene: TRBV27
d_gene: TRBD1
j_gene: TRBJ2-1

CDR3aa: CASSLTQGWGYTF
CDR3nt: TGTGCCAGCAGCTTAACGCAGGGTTGGGGCTACACCTTC
abundance: -
v_gene: TRBV7-9
d_gene: -
j_gene: TRBJ1-2

CDR3aa: CASSSRGGATGYGYTF
CDR3nt: TGTGCCAGCAGCTCCCGGGGGGGGGCAACGGGCTATGGCTACACCTTC
abundance: few
v_gene: TRBV13
d_gene: -
j_gene: TRBJ1-2

CDR3aa: CASSSPSGGVETQYF
CDR3nt: TGTGCCAGCAGCTCCCCCAGCGGGGGGGTTGAGACCCAGTACTTC
abundance: once
v_gene: TRBV5-8
d_gene: TRBD2
j_gene: TRBJ2-5

CDR3aa: CASSQDRYNEQFF
CDR3nt: TGTGCCAGCAGCCAGGACAGGTACAATGAGCAGTTCTTC
abundance: -
v_gene: TRBV7-2
d_gene: TRBD1
j_gene: TRBJ2-1

CDR3aa: CAISESTAGGETQYF
CDR3nt: TGTGCCATCAGTGAGTCGACTGCAGGGGGAGAGACCCAGTACTTC
abundance: medium-sized
v_gene: TRBV10-3
d_gene: TRBD1
j_gene: TRBJ2-5

CDR3aa: CASSLPRDSPFVTGELFF
CDR3nt: TGTGCCAGCAGCTTACCAAGGGACTCCCCTTTTGTAACCGGGGAGCTGTTTTTT
abundance: -
v_gene: TRBV9
d_gene: -
j_gene: TRBJ2-2

CDR3aa: CASSPGGGRETQYF
CDR3nt: TGTGCCAGCAGCCCAGGGGGAGGAAGAGAGACCCAGTACTTC
abundance: once
v_gene: TRBV5-4
d_gene: -
j_gene: TRBJ2-5

CDR3aa: CASSGSGWRWEKLFF
CDR3nt: TGTGCCAGCAGTGGCTCCGGGTGGAGGTGGGAAAAACTGTTTTTT
abundance: -
v_gene: TRBV6-4
d_gene: -
j_gene: TRBJ1-4

CDR3aa: CASSLYPPQGATYEQYF
CDR3nt: TGTGCCAGCAGTTTATACCCACCACAGGGGGCAACCTACGAGCAGTACTTC
abundance: -
v_gene: TRBV27
d_gene: TRBD1
j_gene: TRBJ2-7

CDR3aa: CASSLTGNEQYF
CDR3nt: TGTGCCAGCAGCTTGACCGGGAACGAGCAGTACTTC
abundance: -
v_gene: TRBV5-5
d_gene: -
j_gene: TRBJ2-7

CDR3aa: CASSIRLAGSYNEQFF
CDR3nt: TGTGCCAGTAGTATACGACTAGCGGGTTCCTACAATGAGCAGTTCTTC
abundance: -
v_gene: TRBV19
d_gene: TRBD2
j_gene: TRBJ2-1